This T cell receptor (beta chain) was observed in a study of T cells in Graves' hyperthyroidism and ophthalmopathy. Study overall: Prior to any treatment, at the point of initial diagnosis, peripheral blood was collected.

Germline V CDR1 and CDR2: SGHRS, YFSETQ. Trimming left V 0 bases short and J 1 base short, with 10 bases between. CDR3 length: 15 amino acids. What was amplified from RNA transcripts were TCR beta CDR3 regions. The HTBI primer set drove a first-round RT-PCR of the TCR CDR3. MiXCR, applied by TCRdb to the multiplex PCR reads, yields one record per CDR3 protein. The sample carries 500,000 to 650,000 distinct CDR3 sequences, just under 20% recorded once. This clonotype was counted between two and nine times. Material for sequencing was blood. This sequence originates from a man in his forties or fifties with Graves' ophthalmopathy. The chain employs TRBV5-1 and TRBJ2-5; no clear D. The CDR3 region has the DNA TGCGCCAGCAGCTTGGCCGGCGGTCGCCAAGAGACCCAGTACTTC. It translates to CASSLAGGRQETQYF.